The rows below give T cell receptor beta chains drawn from one sample of a study of T cell responses to AZD1222 COVID-19 vaccine. Using immunoSEQ multiplex PCR, the repertoire was profiled, and TCRdb retains in-frame clones only, with some absent. The sample contains about 97,000 clones, approximately 91% of which appear only once. The sample in question was peripheral blood, obtained on day 0 of AZD1222 vaccination. The receptors were gathered from an adult in good health. Each CDR3 is given with its conserved first and last residue. The D gene is left open where the match is weak. Clone size is shown for a subset of rows, as once, few, many or a class of expanded clone.

V: TRBV24-1
D: TRBD2
J: TRBJ2-2
size: -
CDR3: CATSDFTSGGSGELFF
DNA: TGTGCCACCAGTGATTTCACTAGCGGGGGGTCCGGGGAGCTGTTTTTT

V: TRBV3-1/TRBV3-2
D: TRBD1
J: TRBJ1-2
size: few
CDR3: CASSPPSGQGAYGYTF
DNA: TGTGCCAGCAGCCCTCCCTCCGGACAGGGGGCGTATGGCTACACCTTC

V: TRBV27
D: -
J: TRBJ1-5
size: once
CDR3: CASSWYSNQPQHF
DNA: TGTGCCAGCAGTTGGTATAGCAATCAGCCCCAGCATTTT

V: TRBV25-1
D: -
J: TRBJ2-5
size: many
CDR3: CASSVVDRDTTQETQYF
DNA: TGTGCCAGCAGTGTAGTCGATCGAGACACCACCCAAGAGACCCAGTACTTC

V: TRBV4-1
D: TRBD1
J: TRBJ2-7
size: -
CDR3: CASSPTNRGLSYEQYF
DNA: TGCGCCAGCAGCCCCACAAACAGGGGGCTCTCCTACGAGCAGTACTTC

V: TRBV27
D: -
J: TRBJ2-1
size: -
CDR3: CASSLMGGVRPYNEQFF
DNA: TGTGCCAGCAGTTTAATGGGGGGAGTACGCCCTTACAATGAGCAGTTCTTC

V: TRBV18
D: TRBD2
J: TRBJ2-7
size: -
CDR3: CASSPSNGRASSDEQYF
DNA: TGTGCCAGCTCACCATCGAACGGGAGGGCCTCCTCCGACGAGCAGTACTTC

V: TRBV12-3/TRBV12-4
D: -
J: TRBJ1-2
size: -
CDR3: CASSLVQPYGYTF
DNA: TGTGCCAGCAGTTTAGTACAGCCCTATGGCTACACCTTC

V: TRBV28
D: -
J: TRBJ1-5
size: -
CDR3: CASSLGSRGNQPQHF
DNA: TGTGCCAGCAGTTTAGGTTCCAGGGGCAATCAGCCCCAGCATTTT

V: TRBV3-1/TRBV3-2
D: TRBD1
J: TRBJ2-1
size: once
CDR3: CASSSRTGSSYNEQFF
DNA: TGTGCCAGCAGTTCAAGGACAGGGAGCTCCTACAATGAGCAGTTCTTC

V: TRBV19
D: -
J: TRBJ2-3
size: -
CDR3: CASSIQDTQYF
DNA: TGTGCCAGTAGTATCCAGGATACGCAGTATTTT

V: TRBV19
D: -
J: TRBJ2-3
size: -
CDR3: CASRRQILTDTQYF
DNA: TGTGCCAGTAGGCGACAGATCCTCACAGATACGCAGTATTTT

V: TRBV3-1/TRBV3-2
D: -
J: TRBJ1-1
size: -
CDR3: CASRRDIRNTEAFF
DNA: TGTGCCAGCAGACGGGACATTAGGAACACTGAAGCTTTCTTT

V: TRBV9
D: TRBD2
J: TRBJ2-3
size: -
CDR3: CASSLAGYPGTQYF
DNA: TGTGCCAGCAGCTTAGCGGGGTATCCGGGTACGCAGTATTTT

V: TRBV9
D: TRBD2
J: TRBJ2-5
size: few
CDR3: CASSSRSGGEETQYF
DNA: TGTGCCAGCAGCTCTCGCTCGGGAGGGGAGGAGACCCAGTACTTC

V: TRBV13
D: TRBD1
J: TRBJ2-7
size: -
CDR3: CASSTIRGQHEQYF
DNA: TGTGCCAGCAGCACCATCAGGGGGCAGCACGAGCAGTACTTC

V: TRBV28
D: TRBD1
J: TRBJ1-5
size: -
CDR3: CAAQGDSNQPQHF
DNA: TGTGCCGCTCAGGGGGATAGCAATCAGCCCCAGCATTTT

V: TRBV7-9
D: -
J: TRBJ1-2
size: -
CDR3: CASSPGGRENYGYTF
DNA: TGTGCCAGCAGCCCCGGGGGGCGAGAGAACTATGGCTACACCTTC

V: TRBV7-3
D: -
J: TRBJ2-2
size: -
CDR3: CASSLMNTGELFF
DNA: TGTGCCAGCAGCTTGATGAACACCGGGGAGCTGTTTTTT

V: TRBV5-1
D: -
J: TRBJ2-7
size: -
CDR3: CASSLPGPAGSSYEQYF
DNA: TGCGCCAGCAGCTTACCTGGGCCCGCGGGGAGCTCCTACGAGCAGTACTTC

V: TRBV7-8
D: -
J: TRBJ1-4
size: -
CDR3: CASSLGDRLGATNEKLFF
DNA: TGTGCCAGCAGCTTGGGCGACAGGTTGGGGGCAACTAATGAAAAACTGTTTTTT

V: TRBV11-2
D: -
J: TRBJ2-1
size: -
CDR3: CASSRPSSYNEQFF
DNA: TGTGCCAGCTCACGTCCGAGCTCCTACAATGAGCAGTTCTTC

V: TRBV30
D: -
J: TRBJ1-2
size: -
CDR3: CAWSPWNYGYTF
DNA: TGTGCCTGGAGTCCTTGGAACTATGGCTACACCTTC

V: TRBV3-1/TRBV3-2
D: -
J: TRBJ1-6
size: once
CDR3: CASSQGYGGGSPLHF
DNA: TGTGCCAGCAGCCAAGGGTATGGGGGCGGCTCACCCCTCCACTTT

V: TRBV15
D: TRBD1
J: TRBJ1-2
size: -
CDR3: CATSRRGTGANYGYTF
DNA: TGTGCCACCAGCAGAAGAGGGACAGGGGCGAACTATGGCTACACCTTC

V: TRBV7-2
D: TRBD2
J: TRBJ2-7
size: -
CDR3: CASSLVAGGLYEQYF
DNA: TGTGCCAGCAGCTTAGTAGCGGGGGGTCTCTACGAGCAGTACTTC

V: TRBV5-1
D: TRBD1
J: TRBJ1-6
size: -
CDR3: CASSSRDRGSSPLHF
DNA: TGCGCCAGCAGCTCCCGGGACAGGGGTAGCTCACCCCTCCACTTT

V: TRBV6-5
D: TRBD2
J: TRBJ2-7
size: once
CDR3: CASWTSGRDTYEQYF
DNA: TGTGCCTCCTGGACTAGCGGGAGGGATACCTACGAGCAGTACTTC

V: TRBV3-1/TRBV3-2
D: -
J: TRBJ1-2
size: -
CDR3: CASGDGDYSYGYTF
DNA: TGTGCCAGCGGGGATGGAGACTATTCCTATGGCTACACCTTC